This TCR beta chain is from a study of blood T cell repertoires in COVID-19. This CDR3 region has 16 residues. V lost 4 bases, J lost 4 bases, and 20 bases lay in between. CDR1 SGHRS and CDR2 YFSETQ come from the germline V gene. TCRdb keeps only in-frame clones here, not all; method: immunoSEQ multiplex PCR. The sample consists of 250,000 to 300,000 clones, under 90% of them appearing once. This chain links TRBV5-1 with TRBJ1-1; D unclear. This TCR was sampled from a woman under 40 with COVID-19, enrolled during active disease. Sequencing used peripheral blood. CDR3 nucleotide sequence: TGCGCCAGCAGCACCCTCGAACTGGTGCGTAGCACTGAAGCTTTCTTT. It translates to CASSTLELVRSTEAFF. The complete variable domain, with remaining parts taken from reference TRBV5-1 and TRBJ1-1, reads KAGVTQTPRYLIKTRGQQVTLSCSPISGHRSVSWYQQTPGQGLQFLFEYFSETQRNKGNFPGRFSGRQFSNSRSEMNVSTLELGDSALYLCASSTLELVRSTEAFFGQGTRLTVV.